These 16 T cell receptor beta chains originate from one sample sequenced in a study of cytomegalovirus exposure and HLA in healthy donors. Primers for the PCR totalled 60 Vbeta and 13 Jbeta. The data were produced by immunoSEQ multiplex PCR, yet TCRdb's version contains in-frame clones alone and is incomplete. The table shows approximately 160,000 clones, with approximately 84% occurring only once. The material sequenced was PBMCs. The receptors stem from a girl under 18 in good health and CMV-seropositive.

The chain couples TRBV5-1 to TRBJ2-7, with unresolved D. This CDR3 contains 13 residues. V gave up 1 base and J gave up 6 bases, with 11 bases separating them. The germline gives CDR1 SGHRS, CDR2 YFSETQ. Here the CDR3 DNA reads TGCGCCAGCAGCTTGAACAGTTATTCCGAGCAGTACTTC. As protein: CASSLNSYSEQYF.

V gene TRBV9 combines with J gene TRBJ1-6; D call uncertain. The germline V gene encodes CDR1 SGDLS and CDR2 YYNGEE. The CDR3 runs to 14 residues. Trimming cost V 1 base and J 7 bases, with 9 bases left between them. CDR3 bases: TGTGCCAGCAGCGTACTGGACTTGAATTCACCCCTCCACTTT. Protein: CASSVLDLNSPLHF.

This chain links TRBV5-1 with TRBJ2-7, with D perhaps matching TRBD2 (5 bases). Germline assignment: CDR1 SGHRS and CDR2 YFSETQ. This CDR3 spans 11 amino acids. The ends were cut back, 2 bases at V and 9 bases at J, with 9 bases in the middle. The CDR3 protein is CASSFEGSQYF. The CDR3 region has the DNA TGCGCCAGCAGCTTCGAGGGTTCGCAGTACTTC.

J is TRBJ2-2 and V is TRBV25-1, with TRBD2 matching 7 bases. From germline, CDR1 is MGHDK and CDR2 SYGVNS. The CDR3 has 17 residues. V dropped 2 bases and J dropped 5; count of bases not matched to a gene: 11. The CDR3 DNA reads TGTGCCAGCAGTGAAGCCCACCTGGCGGGGGTTACCGGGGAGCTGTTTTTT. Amino acid sequence: CASSEAHLAGVTGELFF.

The chain uses TRBV15 and TRBJ2-1; D unresolved. In germline, CDR1 is LNHNV, CDR2 YYDKDF (reference sequence). V dropped 3 bases and J dropped 4 bases, with 7 bases sitting between them. The CDR3 has 13 amino acids. Written as DNA, the CDR3 is TGTGCCACCAGCAGTGTAATATACAATGAGCAGTTCTTC. It codes for CATSSVIYNEQFF.

The genes are TRBV19 and TRBJ1-2; D not resolved. The CDR3 contains 11 residues. V was trimmed by 6 bases and J by 4 bases, leaving 6 bases between them. Per the germline V gene, CDR1 is LNHDA and CDR2 is SQIVND (reference sequence). This CDR3 is CASRTFYGYTF. CDR3 DNA: TGTGCCAGTAGGACTTTCTATGGCTACACCTTC.

The genes are TRBV5-4 and TRBJ2-4; D gene uncertain. Germline V lookup: CDR1 SGHNT, CDR2 YYREEE (reference sequence). The CDR3 has 13 amino acids. The V gene lost 2 bases and the J gene lost 8 bases, with 11 bases spanning the gap. The CDR3, as DNA: TGTGCCAGCAGCTTCGCAGGTGTGGACATTCAGTACTTC. Its protein product is CASSFAGVDIQYF.

J is TRBJ1-1 and V is TRBV4-1, with 8 bases identical to TRBD1. The CDR3 runs 14 residues. Germline lookup yields CDR1 MGHRA and CDR2 YSYEKL. V was clipped by 3 bases and J by 1 base; unmatched bases: 1. DNA for the CDR3: TGCGCCAGCAGCCACGACAGGGGGAACACTGAAGCTTTCTTT. Its protein is CASSHDRGNTEAFF.

The rearrangement joins TRBV29-1 to TRBJ1-2; maybe TRBD1 (5 bases). This CDR3 has 12 amino acids. CDR1 and CDR2 from the germline V gene are SQVTM and ANQGSEA. V shed 3 bases and J shed 8 bases, with 13 bases lying between them. The CDR3 protein is CSVDWSGKGYTF. The CDR3 DNA reads as TGCAGCGTTGATTGGTCAGGGAAGGGCTACACCTTC.

J is TRBJ2-4 and V is TRBV6-5; 7 positions agree with TRBD2. The germline CDR1 and CDR2 sequences are MNHEY and SVGAGI. Unmatched junction bases numbered 7, after V lost 5 bases and J lost 9 bases. CDR3 length: 13 residues. The CDR3 reads CASSVREGSIQYF. CDR3 nucleotide sequence: TGTGCCAGCAGTGTCAGGGAGGGTAGCATTCAGTACTTC.

As regards this clone: A junction end diverges from the germline sequence, so it may reflect a read error. The chain recombines TRBV30 with TRBJ2-3; D not resolved. Germline V gene data show CDR1 as GTSNPN and CDR2 as SVGIG (reference sequence). This CDR3 has 14 amino acids. CDR3 amino acids: CVWSVHLNTDTQYF. The CDR3 DNA is TGTGTCTGGAGTGTACACCTTAACACAGATACGCAGTATTTT. Drawing the rest from reference TRBV30 and TRBJ2-3, the complete variable domain is SQTIHQWPATLVQPVGSPLSLECTVEGTSNPNLYWYRQAAGRGLQLLFYSVGIGQISSEVPQNLSASRPQDRQFILSSKKLLLSDSGFYLCVWSVHLNTDTQYFGPGTRLTVL.

The chain has TRBV7-9 and TRBJ2-7; 9 bases fit TRBD2. The CDR3 runs 16 residues. Losses at the gene ends were 5 bases for V and 4 bases for J; bases not matched to a gene: 12. CDR1 SEHNR and CDR2 FQNEAQ come from the germline V gene (reference sequence). In DNA, the CDR3 is TGTGCCAGCAGCCATCTAATTAGCGGGGGATCTTACGAGCAGTACTTC. Translation gives CASSHLISGGSYEQYF. The full variable domain, with the rest looked up from reference TRBV7-9 and TRBJ2-7, is DTGVSQNPRHKITKRGQNVTFRCDPISEHNRLYWYRQTLGQGPEFLTYFQNEAQLEKSRLLSDRFSAERPKGSFSTLEIQRTEQGDSAMYLCASSHLISGGSYEQYFGPGTRLTVT.

The rearrangement uses TRBV12-5 and TRBJ1-1; no firm D call. V was cut by 0 bases and J by 1 base, with 6 bases left in between. The germline gives CDR1 LGHNT, CDR2 FRNRAP. The CDR3 spans 14 residues. CDR3 in DNA: TGTGCTAGTGGTTTGGTACTAGAGAACACTGAAGCTTTCTTT. It specifies CASGLVLENTEAFF.

The CDR3 bases are TGTGCCAACCGGGACACCTCTGGAAACACCATATATTTT. Its protein is CANRDTSGNTIYF. The rearrangement links TRBV30 to TRBJ1-3; tentatively, D is TRBD1 (6 bases). The germline V gene has CDR1 GTSNPN and CDR2 SVGIG (reference sequence). The V gene lost 8 bases and the J gene lost 0 bases, with 11 bases spanning the gap. The CDR3 consists of 13 residues.

The chain employs TRBV25-1 and TRBJ1-2; D remains ambiguous. Germline V lookup: CDR1 MGHDK, CDR2 SYGVNS. V dropped 1 base and J dropped 2 bases, with 11 bases sitting between them. This CDR3 is 15 amino acids long. CDR3 bases: TGTGCCAGCAGTGAATTTGGGTCGGAGAACTATGGCTACACCTTC. The encoded protein is CASSEFGSENYGYTF.

This rearrangement joins TRBV5-4 to TRBJ2-5; D is perhaps TRBD1 (6 bases). V lost 0 bases to trimming and J lost 2 bases, with 17 bases between them. CDR3 length: 17 residues. Germline V CDR1 and CDR2: SGHNT, YYREEE (reference sequence). CDR3 DNA: TGTGCCAGCAGCTTGGTTGGGACAAGCCCGGAACAAGAGACCCAGTACTTC. This encodes CASSLVGTSPEQETQYF.